The source of this TCR beta chain is a study of T cells in Graves' hyperthyroidism and ophthalmopathy. This clonotype was seen a handful of times. Researchers amplified the TCR beta CDR3 regions from RNA transcripts. HTBI primers were used for first-round RT-PCR of the TCR CDR3. TCRdb called the multiplex PCR reads again in MiXCR, with one record for every CDR3 protein. This repertoire shows roughly 710,000 distinct CDR3 sequences, approximately 40% found once; its top ten account for 31%. The CDR3 covers 12 residues. The germline V gene encodes CDR1 MDHEN and CDR2 SYDVKM. With 7 bases removed from V and 5 bases from J, the gap between germline ends came to 11 bases.

Sample: blood. V is TRBV28 and J is TRBJ1-1; no reliable D call. The sequence was collected from a woman aged 40 to 50 with Graves' hyperthyroidism. CDR3 sequence reads: CASTLTRTEAFF. The CDR3 DNA reads as TGTGCCAGCACCCTGACTAGAACTGAAGCTTTCTTT.